Below, one T cell receptor (beta chain) is given with its context. The antigen this receptor binds is unknown. Qualities for individual bases were not recorded, and no much larger clone is one base off. The data belong to a study of T cell changes during pregnancy in multiple sclerosis (dated 2019 in TCRdb). In terms of the full investigation: In women with multiple sclerosis, the researchers looked at how the T cell repertoire shifted as pregnancy progressed.

CDR1 and CDR2 (SGHDT, YYEEEE) derive from the germline V gene. Spanning cysteine to phenylalanine, the CDR3 consists of 16 amino acids. CDR3 DNA only is kept here, 48 bases in frame from base 1. Trimming costs V 0 bases and J 1 base, and their ends lie 13 bases apart. Library method: the immunoSEQ multiplex PCR assay. TCRdb stores this immuneACCESS table with in-frame sequences only. Part of the clones is absent; in the studies checked, under half of the shortfall reflects unresolved V genes, and no reason is known for the rest. This sample holds about 39,000 clones; around 84% were observed only once. The ten most abundant clones make up around 0.65% of the sample.

Here the chain combines TRBV5-6 and TRBJ2-5; a tentative D call is TRBD2 (6 bases match). The source was CD4+ T cells from peripheral blood mononuclear cells, collected before pregnancy. This sequence was found in a female donor with multiple sclerosis, enrolled in a pregnancy study. In nucleotides, the sequence is TGTGCCAGCAGCTTGGGGCTAGCGTCGATCCAAGAGACCCAGTACTTC. Protein translation: CASSLGLASIQETQYF. With the portions outside the CDR3 filled from the reference TRBV5-6 and TRBJ2-5 genes, the complete variable region becomes DAGVTQSPTHLIKTRGQQVTLRCSPKSGHDTVSWYQQALGQGPQFIFQYYEEEERQRGNFPDRFSGHQFPNYSSELNVNALLLGDSALYLCASSLGLASIQETQYFGPGTRLLVL.